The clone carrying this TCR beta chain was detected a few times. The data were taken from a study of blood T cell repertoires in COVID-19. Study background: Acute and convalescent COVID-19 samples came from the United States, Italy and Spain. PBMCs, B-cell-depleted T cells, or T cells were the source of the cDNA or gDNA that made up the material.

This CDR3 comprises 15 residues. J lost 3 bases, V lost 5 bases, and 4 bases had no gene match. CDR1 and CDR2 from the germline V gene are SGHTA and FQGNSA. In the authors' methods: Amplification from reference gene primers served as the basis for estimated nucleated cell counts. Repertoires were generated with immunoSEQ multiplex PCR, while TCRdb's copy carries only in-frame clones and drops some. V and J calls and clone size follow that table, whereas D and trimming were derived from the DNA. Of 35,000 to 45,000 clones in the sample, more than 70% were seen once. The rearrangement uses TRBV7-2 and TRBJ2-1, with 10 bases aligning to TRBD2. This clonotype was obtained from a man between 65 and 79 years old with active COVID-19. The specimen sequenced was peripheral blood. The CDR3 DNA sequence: TGTGCCAGCAGCCCCACTAGCGGGAACTACAATGAGCAGTTCTTC. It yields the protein CASSPTSGNYNEQFF.